Below, 21 T cell receptor beta chains from the same sample are listed, as sequenced in a study of T cells in Graves' hyperthyroidism and ophthalmopathy. The investigators amplified TCR beta CDR3 regions from RNA transcripts. A first-round RT-PCR of the TCR CDR3 used the HTBI primer set. TCRdb reanalysed the multiplex PCR reads using MiXCR and keeps one entry per CDR3 protein. Of about 500,000 distinct CDR3 sequences in the sample, about 16% were seen once. The sequenced sample consisted of blood. The receptors here all came from a young woman with Graves' ophthalmopathy.

With respect to this clonotype: A read error may explain this, as a much larger clone is one base away. The V gene is TRBV7-6, the J gene TRBJ2-1; D uncertain. The DNA matches TRBJ2-7 better at its end, which makes the J call doubtful. Germline V gene lookup returns CDR1 SGHVS and CDR2 FNYEAQ. This CDR3 is 15 amino acids long. CDR3 in amino acids: CASSLADLFANEQYF. Written as DNA, the CDR3 is TGTGCCAGCAGCTTAGCGGATCTGTTCGCCAATGAGCAGTACTTC.

The chain links TRBV28 to TRBJ1-2; no clear D gene. Germline CDR1 MDHEN, CDR2 SYDVKM. This CDR3 has 14 amino acids. Trimming took off 2 bases at V and 4 bases at J, with 11 bases between the two ends. This chain's CDR3 is CASSLRGRTYGYTF. The CDR3 coding sequence is TGTGCCAGCAGTTTAAGAGGGCGGACCTATGGCTACACCTTC.

In the case of this clonotype: A read error may be the cause here, since a much bigger clone is one base away. The gene calls are TRBV7-8 and TRBJ2-1, with D perhaps assigned TRBD1 or TRBD2 (5 bases each). The DNA end favors TRBJ2-7, so the J call may be wrong. The CDR3 totals 17 residues. CDR1 SGHVS and CDR2 FQNEAQ come from the germline V gene. In nucleotides, the CDR3 is TGTGCCAGCAGCCAGTCGGGGCGGACTTTCTCCTACAATGAGCAGTACTTC. Translation gives CASSQSGRTFSYNEQYF.

This clonotype was found a few times. The V call is TRBV27, the J call TRBJ2-7, with 8 nucleotides matching TRBD2. Per the germline V gene, CDR1 is MNHEY and CDR2 is SMNVEV (reference sequence). This CDR3 contains 16 residues. V lost 2 bases and J lost 2; bases outside the gene matches: 8. In nucleotides, the CDR3 is TGTGCCAGCAGTTTAAACAGACTAGCGTTAACCTACGAGCAGTACTTC. It specifies CASSLNRLALTYEQYF.

This clonotype was seen more than once but under ten times. This chain joins TRBV5-1 and TRBJ2-7; 9 positions agree with TRBD2. The V and J ends lost 0 bases and 3 bases, in that order; junction bases with no gene match: 1. This CDR3 has 14 residues. Germline CDR1 reads SGHRS; CDR2 reads YFSETQ. The DNA for the CDR3 is TGCGCCAGCAGCTTGGAAGCGGGAGGCTACGAGCAGTACTTC. It specifies CASSLEAGGYEQYF. Based on the CDR3 plus reference TRBV5-1 and TRBJ2-7, the full variable domain is KAGVTQTPRYLIKTRGQQVTLSCSPISGHRSVSWYQQTPGQGLQFLFEYFSETQRNKGNFPGRFSGRQFSNSRSEMNVSTLELGDSALYLCASSLEAGGYEQYFGPGTRLTVT.

This clonotype was seen repeatedly, ten times or more. The chain recombines TRBV5-1 with TRBJ2-1; TRBD2 aligns across 9 bases. V lost 1 base to trimming and J lost 9 bases; unmatched junction nucleotides: 8. Germline CDR1 is SGHRS and CDR2 is YFSETQ. The CDR3 consists of 15 residues. The CDR3 region has the DNA TGCGCCAGCAGCTTGTGGGGACTAGCTGACATTGAGCAGTTCTTC. Residues: CASSLWGLADIEQFF.

CDR3 DNA sequence: TGTGCCAGTAGAACAGGGGATCTAGGCGGGGAGCTGTTTTTT. Its translation: CASRTGDLGGELFF. The V gene is TRBV19, the J gene TRBJ2-2; the match to TRBD1 covers 7 bases. Germline values: CDR1 LNHDA, CDR2 SQIVND (reference sequence). V shed 6 bases and J 7 bases; nucleotides not matched to a gene: 8. The CDR3 totals 14 residues. The whole variable domain, remainder taken from reference TRBV19 and TRBJ2-2, is DGGITQSPKYLFRKEGQNVTLSCEQNLNHDAMYWYRQDPGQGLRLIYYSQIVNDFQKGDIAEGYSVSREKKESFPLTVTSAQKNPTAFYLCASRTGDLGGELFFGEGSRLTVL.

This clonotype was observed at least ten times. The CDR3 region is CASSSDREGEKLFF. Written as DNA, the CDR3 is TGTGCCAGCAGTTCGGACAGGGAAGGAGAAAAACTGTTTTTT. The chain links TRBV6-2 or TRBV6-3 to TRBJ1-4; 8 nucleotides match TRBD1. The germline V gene has CDR1 MNHEY and CDR2 SVGEGT. The CDR3 totals 14 residues. V was clipped by 4 bases and J by 8 bases; unmatched bases: 6.

This clonotype was recorded at least ten times. The chain recombines TRBV14 with TRBJ2-5; D is ambiguous. This CDR3 is built from 14 residues. V was cut by 4 bases and J by 4 bases, with 13 bases left in between. In germline, CDR1 is SGHDN, CDR2 FVKESK. The CDR3 DNA is TGTGCCAGCAGCCCCTACTCTTCTGGAGAGACCCAGTACTTC. Encoded protein: CASSPYSSGETQYF. Full variable domain (remainder filled in from reference TRBV14 and TRBJ2-5): EAGVTQFPSHSVIEKGQTVTLRCDPISGHDNLYWYRRVMGKEIKFLLHFVKESKQDESGMPNNRFLAERTGGTYSTLKVQPAELEDSGVYFCASSPYSSGETQYFGPGTRLLVL.

This clonotype was observed many times. The V and J genes are TRBV6-2 or TRBV6-3 and TRBJ1-1; D is uncertain. The ends were cut back, 5 bases at V and 0 bases at J, with 10 bases in the middle. The CDR3 is 14 amino acids. Per germline, CDR1 MNHEY and CDR2 SVGEGT. Written as DNA, the CDR3 is TGTGCCAGCAGTAACGGACCGATGAACACTGAAGCTTTCTTT. Amino acids: CASSNGPMNTEAFF.

CDR3 amino acids: CASSEALISGRTRGGELFF. The CDR3, as DNA: TGTGCCAGCAGTGAAGCTCTAATAAGCGGGAGGACCCGCGGCGGGGAGCTGTTTTTT. The gene calls are TRBV2 and TRBJ2-2; 9 bases are a match to TRBD2. V shed 0 bases and J 7 bases; nucleotides not matched to a gene: 15. CDR1 is SNHLY, CDR2 FYNNEI, per germline. This CDR3 is 19 amino acids long.

This clonotype came up many times. V and J are TRBV29-1 and TRBJ2-1; D is uncertain. The ends were cut back, 4 bases at V and 7 bases at J, with 17 bases in the middle. The CDR3 is made up of 14 amino acids. Germline CDR1 SQVTM, CDR2 ANQGSEA. The CDR3 bases are TGCAGCGTTGTCGTATCCGGCTTCGGGAATGAGCAGTTCTTC. Protein: CSVVVSGFGNEQFF.

The V gene is TRBV3-1, the J gene TRBJ1-1; D is undetermined. This CDR3 region has 16 residues. Per the germline V gene, CDR1 is LGHDT and CDR2 is YNNKEL (reference sequence). The ends were cut back, 4 bases at V and 1 base at J, with 16 bases in the middle. The CDR3 DNA sequence: TGTGCCAGCAGCCCTCCAGCCGGGCGGGGGAACACTGAAGCTTTCTTT. Translating it yields CASSPPAGRGNTEAFF.

The chain uses TRBV3-1 and TRBJ2-2; D may correspond to TRBD1 or TRBD2 (5 bases each). The CDR3 sequence is 16 residues long. Trimming took 1 base from V and 1 from J, leaving 10 bases between them. CDR1 LGHDT and CDR2 YNNKEL come from the germline V gene (reference sequence). CDR3 DNA: TGTGCCAGCAGCCAAGCGGGACCCATGAACACCGGGGAGCTGTTTTTT. This sequence encodes CASSQAGPMNTGELFF.

The chain carries TRBV6-2 or TRBV6-3 and TRBJ1-2; no firm D call. With 8 bases removed from V and 6 bases from J, the gap between germline ends came to 10 bases. The CDR3 length is 11 residues. CDR1 is MNHEY, CDR2 SVGEGT, per germline. The CDR3 DNA reads as TGTGCCAGCCAGGTGGGGAATGGCTACACCTTC. This gives the protein CASQVGNGYTF.

This clonotype occurred many times. V usage is TRBV7-2 and J usage is TRBJ2-7; D unresolved. Germline V gene lookup returns CDR1 SGHTA and CDR2 FQGNSA. The CDR3 contains 14 residues. V lost 5 bases and J 0 bases, leaving 11 bases between the germline ends. The CDR3 is CASSPSLPSYEQYF. CDR3 nucleotide sequence: TGTGCCAGCAGCCCCTCCCTGCCCTCCTACGAGCAGTACTTC.

This clonotype was seen at least ten times. The chain joins TRBV20-1 to TRBJ2-3; 8 nucleotides align to TRBD2. Germline lookup yields CDR1 DFQATT and CDR2 SNEGSKA (reference sequence). The CDR3 has 16 residues. Trimming took 4 bases from V and 2 from J; bases not matched to a gene: 11. Written as DNA, the CDR3 is TGCAGTGCTACCCTCTTGATAGCGGGGTACACAGATACGCAGTATTTT. Amino acids: CSATLLIAGYTDTQYF.

CDR3 amino acids: CSVPGLGEKLFF. Written as DNA, the CDR3 is TGCAGTGTCCCGGGGCTAGGGGAAAAACTGTTTTTT. The V call is TRBV20-1, the J call TRBJ1-4; a weak D match, TRBD1 (5 bases). The CDR3 length is 12 residues. The germline V and J ends were trimmed by 7 bases and 8 bases, with 14 bases remaining between them. Germline CDR1 reads DFQATT; CDR2 reads SNEGSKA (reference sequence).

CDR3 sequence (DNA): TGTGCCAGCTCACCCCAAGCGGGATGGTCCTACAATGAGCAGTTCTTC. Encoded protein: CASSPQAGWSYNEQFF. The chain links TRBV18 to TRBJ2-1; TRBD2 agrees at 7 bases. This CDR3 comprises 16 residues. The germline V gene encodes CDR1 KGHSH and CDR2 LQKENI. V gave up 3 bases and J gave up 1 base; unmatched junction bases: 6. Looking up the rest from reference TRBV18 and TRBJ2-1 gives the full variable domain: NAGVMQNPRHLVRRRGQEARLRCSPMKGHSHVYWYRQLPEEGLKFMVYLQKENIIDESGMPKERFSAEFPKEGPSILRIQQVVRGDSAAYFCASSPQAGWSYNEQFFGPGTRLTVL.

This clonotype was recorded many times. The V gene is TRBV20-1, the J gene TRBJ1-4; no clear D gene. V was cut by 2 bases and J by 4 bases, with 8 bases left in between. The CDR3 covers 13 residues. CDR1 and CDR2 from the germline V gene are DFQATT and SNEGSKA (reference sequence). Here the CDR3 reads CSARQTLNEKLFF. The CDR3 nucleotides are TGCAGTGCTAGACAGACCCTTAATGAAAAACTGTTTTTT.

This chain links TRBV7-2 with TRBJ2-7; no clear D gene. The germline V gene encodes CDR1 SGHTA and CDR2 FQGNSA. There are 17 residues in the CDR3. Trimming cost V 2 bases and J 0 bases, with 17 bases left between them. As DNA, the CDR3 is TGTGCCAGCAGCTTAAATCCCAGCAGCCTCCGCTCCTACGAGCAGTACTTC. Protein product: CASSLNPSSLRSYEQYF.